These 4 T cell receptor beta chains came from one sample sequenced in a study of CD8+CD57+ T cells in acquired aplastic anemia. The template used for profiling TCR beta VDJ and CDR3 was genomic DNA. From the reads, TCRdb called clonotypes with MiXCR, one entry per CDR3 protein. The table has hundreds of thousands of distinct CDR3 sequences, around 68% seen once; the top ten hold approximately 3.8%. The sequenced sample was sorted CD4+, CD8+, or CD8+CD57+ T cells (not recorded which) from PBMCs. Receptors originate from a human donor in good health, serving as a control.

The J gene is TRBJ1-5, the V gene TRBV5-1; D possibly corresponds to TRBD1 (5 bases). Germline V CDR1 and CDR2: SGHRS, YFSETQ. This CDR3 is 13 amino acids long. V was shortened by 3 bases and J by 5 bases, with 9 bases between the two germline ends. Here the CDR3 reads CASSSGGDQPQHF. The CDR3 region has the DNA TGCGCCAGCAGCTCGGGGGGGGATCAGCCCCAGCATTTT.

This clonotype was seen more than once but under ten times. A much larger clone sits a single nucleotide away, making a read error possible. The J gene is TRBJ1-3, the V gene TRBV7-8; D may be TRBD1 (6 bases). Trimming pared 7 bases from V and 9 bases from J, leaving 10 bases between. The germline gives CDR1 SGHVS, CDR2 FQNEAQ. The CDR3 covers 11 residues. Here the CDR3 reads CASKGGGTIYF. In DNA, the CDR3 is TGTGCCAGCAAGGGGGGCGGCACCATATATTTT.

This clonotype has ten or more counts. Here the CDR3 reads CASSILQGLDTQYF. The CDR3 DNA is TGTGCCAGTAGTATATTACAGGGTCTTGATACGCAGTATTTT. The chain recombines TRBV19 with TRBJ2-3, with a tentative D call TRBD1 (6 bases). In germline, CDR1 is LNHDA, CDR2 SQIVND (reference sequence). The V end lost 2 bases, the J end lost 6 bases, and 12 bases lay between the germline ends. This CDR3 is 14 amino acids long. Supplemented by reference TRBV19 and TRBJ2-3, the full variable domain reads DGGITQSPKYLFRKEGQNVTLSCEQNLNHDAMYWYRQDPGQGLRLIYYSQIVNDFQKGDIAEGYSVSREKKESFPLTVTSAQKNPTAFYLCASSILQGLDTQYFGPGTRLTVL.

This clonotype was observed at least ten times. Here the CDR3 DNA reads TGTGCCAGCAGCCCAGGGGACGGGGAGCCAGATACGCAGTATTTT. This codes for CASSPGDGEPDTQYF. The genes are TRBV11-2 and TRBJ2-3, with D possibly being TRBD1 (6 bases). Trimming stripped 5 bases from V and 4 bases from J, with 16 bases between. Germline lookup yields CDR1 SGHAT and CDR2 FQNNGV. The CDR3 is 15 residues long. Together with reference TRBV11-2 and TRBJ2-3, the CDR3 gives the full variable domain: EAGVAQSPRYKIIEKRQSVAFWCNPISGHATLYWYQQILGQGPKLLIQFQNNGVVDDSQLPKDRFSAERLKGVDSTLKIQPAKLEDSAVYLCASSPGDGEPDTQYFGPGTRLTVL.